These T cell receptor beta chains were read from a single sample in a study of blood T cell repertoires in COVID-19. Some clones are missing from TCRdb's copy, which holds only in-frame ones; the method was immunoSEQ multiplex PCR. The data contain 90,000 to 110,000 clones, around 81% of them seen just once; the ten biggest clones take up approximately 40%. The sample consisted of peripheral blood. The receptors here all came from a man aged 80 or over with acute or convalescent COVID-19. CDR3s include the opening cysteine and the closing phenylalanine or tryptophan. D genes are given only for firm matches. Clone size is shown for a subset of rows, as once, few, many or a class of expanded clone.

TRBJ2-1,-,18,TRBV29-1,TRBD2,TGCAGCGTTGAAGGGACTAGCGGGAGTCAAAAGGCCTACAATGAGCAGTTCTTC,CSVEGTSGSQKAYNEQFF
TRBJ2-7,-,19,TRBV7-9,TRBD2,TGTGCCAGCAGCCCCCCCCTTGGGACTAGCGGGACTACTTCCTACGAGCAGTACTTC,CASSPPLGTSGTTSYEQYF
TRBJ1-3,-,15,TRBV7-2,-,TGTGCCAGCAGCTTTTCGGTCTCGGCTGGAAACACCATATATTTT,CASSFSVSAGNTIYF
TRBJ1-1,once,14,TRBV5-4,-,TGTGCCAGCAGCCAGGACAGCATGAACACTGAAGCTTTCTTT,CASSQDSMNTEAFF
TRBJ1-4,-,15,TRBV18,-,TGTGCCAGCTCACCGGGAGGTTTGCCTAATGAAAAACTGTTTTTT,CASSPGGLPNEKLFF
TRBJ1-1,few,15,TRBV19,-,TGTGCCAGTAAGGGGCAGCTAAACATGAACACTGAAGCTTTCTTT,CASKGQLNMNTEAFF
TRBJ2-2,-,16,TRBV5-1,TRBD2,TGCGCCAGCAGCTTGTCCCTAGCGGGAAACACCGGGGAGCTGTTTTTT,CASSLSLAGNTGELFF
TRBJ1-2,-,17,TRBV6-1,-,TGTGCCAGCAGTGGAAGGCGGGCAATTAAGATTTTAGGTGGCTACACCTTC,CASSGRRAIKILGGYTF
TRBJ2-7,-,15,TRBV19,TRBD1,TGTGCCAGTAGTCCAGGACAGGTGAGCTCCTACGAGCAGTACTTC,CASSPGQVSSYEQYF
TRBJ2-3,-,15,TRBV5-4,TRBD1,TGTGCCAGCAGCGTGAAACGGACAGGGACAGATACGCAGTATTTT,CASSVKRTGTDTQYF
TRBJ2-3,-,15,TRBV5-1,-,TGCGCCAGCAGCTTCCAGGGGCGGGGGACAGATACGCAGTATTTT,CASSFQGRGTDTQYF
TRBJ1-1,-,15,TRBV29-1,TRBD1,TGCAGCGTTGAAGCCCAGGGGGTTTTTAACACTGAAGCTTTCTTT,CSVEAQGVFNTEAFF
TRBJ2-7,-,14,TRBV28,TRBD2,TGTGCCCGCCGGCGGGGGGGGGTCCCCTCCGAGCAGTACTTC,CARRRGGVPSEQYF
TRBJ2-6,-,17,TRBV20-1,-,TGCAGTGCTAGTGGGGGCAGCCCTGGGGCTGGGGCCAACGTCCTGACTTTC,CSASGGSPGAGANVLTF
TRBJ2-3,-,19,TRBV5-8,TRBD1,TGTGCCAGCAGCTTGGCCCTTTGGACAGGACTGTCTATCACAGATACGCAGTATTTT,CASSLALWTGLSITDTQYF
TRBJ1-3,once,14,TRBV7-9,-,TGTGCCAGCAGCTTACCGACAACAGGAAACACCATATATTTT,CASSLPTTGNTIYF
TRBJ1-1,-,13,TRBV11-1,-,TGTGCCAGCAGCTTAGTTGGGGAGACTGAAGCTTTCTTT,CASSLVGETEAFF
TRBJ1-2,many,15,TRBV28,TRBD1,TGTGCCAGCAGCTACCTACTACAGGGGGACAATGGCTACACCTTC,CASSYLLQGDNGYTF
TRBJ2-2,-,16,TRBV3-1/TRBV3-2,-,TGTGCCAGCAGCCTAGGAGGGCCGTGGAACACCGGGGAGCTGTTTTTT,CASSLGGPWNTGELFF
TRBJ1-2,-,14,TRBV5-1,-,TGCGCCAGCAGCTTCACTACTGCTAACTATGGCTACACCTTC,CASSFTTANYGYTF
TRBJ2-1,-,13,TRBV10-3,-,TGTGCCATCAGTGAATTATCCGGGAATGAGCAGTTCTTC,CAISELSGNEQFF
TRBJ2-7,few,16,TRBV6-1,TRBD1,TGTGCCAGCAGTGCGCTTCCGGGACAGGGGAAATACGAGCAGTACTTC,CASSALPGQGKYEQYF
TRBJ2-7,-,16,TRBV10-3,-,TGTGCCATCAGTGAGTCCGGGACATCCTTCTCCTACGAGCAGTACTTC,CAISESGTSFSYEQYF
TRBJ2-1,-,17,TRBV5-1,-,TGCGCCAGCAGCTTGGTAGTAGCGGATCCGGCCTACAATGAGCAGTTCTTC,CASSLVVADPAYNEQFF
TRBJ2-1,-,16,TRBV5-6,-,TGTGCCAGCAGCTTGTCTGGCAGGGGGGACTACAATGAGCAGTTCTTC,CASSLSGRGDYNEQFF
TRBJ2-4,-,13,TRBV29-1,TRBD1,TGCAGCGTTGAGGGACAGGCCAAAAACATTCAGTACTTC,CSVEGQAKNIQYF
TRBJ1-4,-,17,TRBV19,-,TGTGCCAGTAGTACAAAAGTGACAGTCGCAACTAATGAAAAACTGTTTTTT,CASSTKVTVATNEKLFF
TRBJ2-1,-,15,TRBV18,TRBD2,TGTGCCAGCTCACCTAGCGGGAGGAACTACAATGAGCAGTTCTTC,CASSPSGRNYNEQFF
TRBJ1-1,-,14,TRBV6-6,-,TGTGCCAGCAGTTACGGGGGCAGCCACACTGAAGCTTTCTTT,CASSYGGSHTEAFF
TRBJ1-4,-,15,TRBV10-3,TRBD1,TGTGCCATCAGGGACAGGGATGCAACTAATGAAAAACTGTTTTTT,CAIRDRDATNEKLFF
TRBJ1-4,-,14,TRBV18,-,TGTGCCAGCTCACCAATTAATTCTAATGAAAAACTGTTTTTT,CASSPINSNEKLFF
TRBJ2-2,-,15,TRBV6-5,-,TGTGCCAGCAGTTACTCGCACTACCGGAACGGGGAGCTGTTTTTT,CASSYSHYRNGELFF
TRBJ2-5,-,15,TRBV5-1,-,TGCGCCAGCAGCCCAATGGTAGGGGTTCGGGAGACCCAGTACTTC,CASSPMVGVRETQYF
TRBJ1-4,few,15,TRBV6-5,TRBD1,TGTGCCAGCAGTTACACGGGACAGGGGGTAGAAAAACTGTTTTTT,CASSYTGQGVEKLFF
TRBJ2-7,-,15,TRBV28,TRBD2,TGTGCCAGCAGTTTAACCCCTAGCGGGTCCTACGAGCAGTACTTC,CASSLTPSGSYEQYF
TRBJ2-5,-,16,TRBV5-1,-,TGCGCCAGCAGCTTGAACGAGGGAAACCCTGGAGAGACCCAGTACTTC,CASSLNEGNPGETQYF
TRBJ2-5,once,13,TRBV7-8,-,TGTGCCAGCAGCTTTGACAGACAAGAGACCCAGTACTTC,CASSFDRQETQYF
TRBJ2-2,once,15,TRBV6-5,-,TGTGCCAGCAGCTTAGACACGACGAACACCGGGGAGCTGTTTTTT,CASSLDTTNTGELFF
TRBJ2-7,-,14,TRBV2,TRBD1,TGTGCCAGCACCGGGACAGGGGGCCCCTACGAGCAGTACTTC,CASTGTGGPYEQYF
TRBJ2-7,-,14,TRBV19,TRBD2,TGTGCCAGTAGTTCCGGGACTACCCTCTACGAGCAGTACTTC,CASSSGTTLYEQYF
TRBJ2-2,-,14,TRBV2,TRBD2,TGTGCCGCCCATGGGGGGGTTCGCACCGGGGAACTGTTTTTT,CAAHGGVRTGELFF
TRBJ2-3,-,18,TRBV30,-,TGTGCCTGGGTGGGGATCTTGGCCAGCGGACGTAGCACAGATACGCAGTATTTT,CAWVGILASGRSTDTQYF
TRBJ2-7,few,14,TRBV2,TRBD2,TGTGCCAGCAGGATAGCGGGAGGCTCCTACGAGCAGTACTTC,CASRIAGGSYEQYF
TRBJ2-2,-,14,TRBV2,-,TGTGCCAGCAGGCCCGGGACACCCACCGGGGAGCTGTTTTTT,CASRPGTPTGELFF
TRBJ1-5,-,14,TRBV6-2/TRBV6-3,-,TGTGCCAGCAGTTACGGCAGGGTTGGGCAGCCCCAGCATTTT,CASSYGRVGQPQHF
TRBJ1-6,-,15,TRBV14,TRBD1,TGTGCCAGCAGCCAGGGACAGGGTATTAATTCACCCCTCCACTTT,CASSQGQGINSPLHF
TRBJ2-1,-,15,TRBV7-3,-,TGTGCCAGCAGCTTAACGGACAGCTCCTACAATGAGCAGTTCTTC,CASSLTDSSYNEQFF
TRBJ1-4,-,18,TRBV18,-,TGTGCCAGCTCACCATTCGCCCCCAGGGTAAAGTCTAATGAAAAACTGTTTTTT,CASSPFAPRVKSNEKLFF